This entry lists 28 T cell receptor beta chains sequenced from one sample in a study of blood T cell repertoires in COVID-19 (dated by TCRdb to 2018 to 2021). The library was built by means of the immunoSEQ multiplex PCR assay. Imported from immuneACCESS, the table was reduced by TCRdb to in-frame sequences with V and J called. These copies leave out some clones; in studies compared against another copy, an unresolved V gene accounts for under half, and the cause of the remainder is not known. The sample includes roughly 140,000 clones, with over 75% observed a single time. The leading ten clones occupy 3% to 4% of the sample. The source material was PBMCs or T cells enriched from blood (not recorded which). All receptors derive from a man in his fifties in a cohort exposed to, infected with or recovered from COVID-19 (not recorded which).

The J gene is TRBJ1-3, the V gene TRBV10-3; 9 nucleotides agree with TRBD1. Unmatched junction bases numbered 5, after V lost 6 bases and J lost 2 bases. Germline V gene sequence: CDR1 ENHRY, CDR2 SYGVKD. The CDR3 loop spans 15 amino acids. CDR3 amino acids: CAIRPQGAAGNTIYF. CDR3 DNA sequence: TGTGCCATCAGACCACAGGGGGCGGCTGGAAACACCATATATTTT.

J is TRBJ2-7 and V is TRBV6-5; D not resolved. V lost 7 bases and J lost 0, with 13 bases in between. The V gene's germline CDR1 is MNHEY and CDR2 SVGAGI. CDR3 length: 14 residues. The CDR3 is CASTPQSGSYEQYF. CDR3 nucleotide sequence: TGTGCCAGCACACCGCAATCGGGCTCCTACGAGCAGTACTTC.

V usage is TRBV10-3 and J usage is TRBJ1-5; 7 bases fit TRBD1. The CDR3 runs to 14 residues. From germline, CDR1 is ENHRY and CDR2 SYGVKD. J was trimmed by 7 bases and V by 0 bases; bases with no gene match: 3. Here the CDR3 reads CAISESTGSQPQHF. The CDR3 DNA reads TGTGCCATCAGTGAGTCGACAGGGAGCCAGCCCCAGCATTTT.

V usage is TRBV16 and J usage is TRBJ1-2, with TRBD1 as a possible D gene (6 bases). This CDR3 comprises 14 residues. Trimming cost V 4 bases and J 5 bases, with 14 bases left between them. CDR1 is KGHSY and CDR2 is FQNENV in the germline V gene. CDR3 residues: CASSLPTGFYGYTF. The CDR3 DNA sequence: TGTGCCAGCAGCCTACCCACAGGGTTTTATGGCTACACCTTC.

The chain carries TRBV6-2 or TRBV6-3 and TRBJ2-1; D not certain. CDR3 length equals 12 residues. Germline-derived CDR1 and CDR2 are MNHEY and SVGEGT. V lost 5 bases to trimming and J lost 6 bases, with 8 bases between them. As DNA, the CDR3 is TGTGCCAGCAGTCCCCCCAGCAATGAGCAGTTCTTC. This translates into CASSPPSNEQFF.

V and J are TRBV9 and TRBJ1-5; D unresolved. Per germline, CDR1 SGDLS and CDR2 YYNGEE. This CDR3 comprises 14 residues. With 2 bases removed from V and 4 bases from J, the gap between germline ends came to 10 bases. The CDR3 DNA reads as TGTGCCAGCAGCGTTCACGCGGAGAATCAGCCCCAGCATTTT. It translates to CASSVHAENQPQHF.

The chain couples TRBV13 to TRBJ1-1; 7 positions match TRBD1. In germline, CDR1 is PRHDT, CDR2 FYEKMQ (reference sequence). J lost 3 bases, V lost 6 bases, and 7 bases had no gene match. This CDR3 spans 14 amino acids. The CDR3 here is CASRSTGVDTEAFF. The CDR3 nucleotides read TGTGCCAGCAGGAGCACAGGGGTAGACACTGAAGCTTTCTTT.

In the case of this clone: In the same sample, other DNA sequences code for this CDR3. The V and J genes are TRBV19 and TRBJ1-4; 7 positions agree with TRBD1. Trimming cost V 5 bases and J 4 bases; bases outside gene matches: 4. The CDR3 length is 14 residues. CDR1 and CDR2 (germline): LNHDA, SQIVND (reference sequence). The chain's CDR3 is CASSRQGGNEKLFF. Written as DNA, the CDR3 is TGTGCCAGTAGTCGACAGGGTGGTAATGAAAAACTGTTTTTT.

The gene calls are TRBV24-1 and TRBJ2-7; D unclear. Germline CDR1 and CDR2: KGHDR and SFDVKD. CDR3 length: 13 residues. V shed 3 bases and J shed 6 bases, with 11 bases lying between them. CDR3 DNA sequence: TGTGCCACCAGTGATGAGAGCTTCTCCGAGCAGTACTTC. Translation gives CATSDESFSEQYF.

This chain uses TRBV15 with TRBJ2-5; D is undetermined. This CDR3 has 13 amino acids. Germline V gives CDR1 LNHNV, CDR2 YYDKDF (reference sequence). Trimming pared 0 bases from V and 5 bases from J, leaving 7 bases between. CDR3 nucleotide sequence: TGTGCCACCAGCAGAGATCCGGAGGAGACCCAGTACTTC. It codes for CATSRDPEETQYF.

This rearrangement joins TRBV9 to TRBJ2-1, with 7 nucleotides matching TRBD2. With 0 bases clipped from V and 4 bases from J, the junction kept 4 bases outside the gene matches. The CDR3 totals 15 residues. Germline CDR1 is SGDLS and CDR2 is YYNGEE. CDR3 loop: CASSVAGTIYNEQFF. The CDR3 DNA reads TGTGCCAGCAGCGTAGCCGGGACTATTTACAATGAGCAGTTCTTC.

The chain is built from TRBV6-2 or TRBV6-3 and TRBJ1-5; no definite D call. The CDR3 extends over 13 amino acids. The ends were cut back, 2 bases at V and 7 bases at J, with 9 bases in the middle. CDR1 is MNHEY, CDR2 SVGEGT, per germline. The CDR3 loop reads CASSYLRGQPQHF. The CDR3 DNA is TGTGCCAGCAGTTACCTTCGAGGGCAGCCCCAGCATTTT.

The CDR3 region has the DNA TGTGCCAGCAGCCCCGGACAGGGGGACGAAAAACTGTTTTTT. Translating gives CASSPGQGDEKLFF. The gene calls are TRBV28 and TRBJ1-4, with 10 bases that match TRBD1. The ends lost 6 bases at V and 8 bases at J; junction bases unmatched: 6. There are 14 residues in the CDR3. Per the germline V gene, CDR1 is MDHEN and CDR2 is SYDVKM.

This chain links TRBV30 with TRBJ2-1, with 8 bases aligning to TRBD2. Trimming removed 5 bases from V and 3 bases from J; junction bases left unmatched: 0. This CDR3 comprises 12 residues. CDR1 is GTSNPN, CDR2 SVGIG, per germline (reference sequence). CDR3 in amino acids: CAWREGYNEQFF. CDR3 bases: TGTGCCTGGCGGGAGGGCTACAATGAGCAGTTCTTC.

The chain joins TRBV7-9 to TRBJ1-4; 8 bases map to TRBD1. Looked up from germline, CDR1 is SEHNR and CDR2 is FQNEAQ (reference sequence). The CDR3 is 14 amino acids. V lost 5 bases to trimming and J lost 5 bases; unmatched junction nucleotides: 4. DNA for the CDR3: TGTGCCAGCAGCGACGACAGGGGAAATGAAAAACTGTTTTTT. It codes for CASSDDRGNEKLFF.

J is TRBJ1-2 and V is TRBV19; D not certain. CDR3 size: 15 residues. Deletions cut 4 bases from V and 8 bases from J, with 20 bases between. Germline V CDR1 and CDR2: LNHDA, SQIVND (reference sequence). The CDR3 loop reads CASSTGPEIPAGYTF. Written as DNA, the CDR3 is TGTGCCAGTAGTACTGGGCCAGAGATTCCAGCCGGCTACACCTTC.

This rearrangement joins TRBV6-5 to TRBJ1-6; possible D gene TRBD1, 6 bases. This CDR3 has 14 residues. V lost 2 bases and J lost 10, with 12 bases in between. Looked up from germline, CDR1 is MNHEY and CDR2 is SVGAGI. CDR3 sequence (DNA): TGTGCCAGCAGTTACCTAAGGGGGACGTCACCCCTCCACTTT. This codes for CASSYLRGTSPLHF.

The rearrangement uses TRBV20-1 and TRBJ1-1; D is uncertain. Germline lookup yields CDR1 DFQATT and CDR2 SNEGSKA (reference sequence). The CDR3 totals 11 residues. The ends were cut back, 6 bases at V and 2 bases at J, with 7 bases in the middle. DNA for the CDR3: TGCAGTGCCCAGATTAACACTGAAGCTTTCTTT. Residues: CSAQINTEAFF.

The chain couples TRBV11-2 to TRBJ2-1; 9 bases are shared with TRBD2. There are 16 residues in the CDR3. V lost 6 bases to trimming and J lost 3 bases; unmatched junction nucleotides: 9. From germline, CDR1 is SGHAT and CDR2 FQNNGV. The CDR3 is CASRVVLAGVYNEQFF. Written as DNA, the CDR3 is TGTGCCAGCAGAGTAGTGTTAGCGGGGGTCTACAATGAGCAGTTCTTC. The variable domain in full, with the rest retrieved from reference TRBV11-2 and TRBJ2-1, is EAGVAQSPRYKIIEKRQSVAFWCNPISGHATLYWYQQILGQGPKLLIQFQNNGVVDDSQLPKDRFSAERLKGVDSTLKIQPAKLEDSAVYLCASRVVLAGVYNEQFFGPGTRLTVL.

The rearrangement uses TRBV10-3 and TRBJ2-1; 12 bases match TRBD2. V lost 10 bases, J lost 8 bases, and 9 bases stayed unmatched. Germline V lookup: CDR1 ENHRY, CDR2 SYGVKD. The CDR3 extends over 14 amino acids. The CDR3 is CATHGPSGGDEQFF. The CDR3 DNA follows: TGTGCCACCCACGGACCTAGCGGGGGGGATGAGCAGTTCTTC.

The V call is TRBV6-5, the J call TRBJ1-5, with D possibly being TRBD1 (6 bases). Between the trimmed V and J ends, which lost 6 bases and 2 bases, there was a span of 14 bases. The CDR3 is 15 residues long. Per the germline V gene, CDR1 is MNHEY and CDR2 is SVGAGI. Here the CDR3 reads CASRNGQWGNQPQHF. The CDR3 nucleotides are TGTGCCAGCAGAAACGGACAGTGGGGCAATCAGCCCCAGCATTTT.

The chain combines TRBV29-1 with TRBJ2-1; D gene ambiguous. Germline values: CDR1 SQVTM, CDR2 ANQGSEA. V shed 3 bases and J shed 6 bases, with 12 bases lying between them. The CDR3 totals 13 residues. The chain's CDR3 is CSVEVSFGNEQFF. Here the CDR3 DNA reads TGCAGCGTTGAGGTTTCGTTCGGCAATGAGCAGTTCTTC.

V gene TRBV11-3 combines with J gene TRBJ2-3; D possibly corresponds to TRBD1 (5 bases). This CDR3 spans 15 amino acids. The germline V and J ends were trimmed by 5 bases and 2 bases, with 14 bases remaining between them. Germline loops: CDR1 SGHNT, CDR2 YENEEA. CDR3 region: CASSQAGAVTDTQYF. In nucleotides, the CDR3 is TGTGCCAGCAGCCAAGCTGGGGCGGTCACAGATACGCAGTATTTT.

The CDR3 bases are TGTGCCAGCAGCTCAACTAGCGCCTCCTACAATGAGCAGTTCTTC. As protein: CASSSTSASYNEQFF. V usage is TRBV7-6 and J usage is TRBJ2-1; 7 bases map to TRBD2. With V trimmed by 4 bases and J by 0 bases, 3 bases remained unmatched. This CDR3 spans 15 amino acids. The V gene's germline CDR1 is SGHVS and CDR2 FNYEAQ.

This clone was detected only once. This chain joins TRBV24-1 and TRBJ2-1; perhaps TRBD2 as D (5 bases). V lost 1 base and J 7 bases, leaving 16 bases between the germline ends. The CDR3 covers 16 residues. The V gene's germline CDR1 is KGHDR and CDR2 SFDVKD. The CDR3 bases are TGTGCCACCAGTGATTTAACGGGAAATAGAGTTAATGAGCAGTTCTTC. Its protein product is CATSDLTGNRVNEQFF.

The V and J genes are TRBV2 and TRBJ2-5, with TRBD2 matching over 9 bases. The germline V gene encodes CDR1 SNHLY and CDR2 FYNNEI. The CDR3 is 15 residues long. Germline trimming cut 3 bases from V and 4 bases from J; bases unmatched to any gene: 6. CDR3 loop: CASSDVAGVGETQYF. In DNA form, the CDR3 reads TGTGCCAGCAGTGATGTAGCGGGAGTTGGAGAGACCCAGTACTTC.

The CDR3 nucleotides are TGTGCCACCAGCAGAGCTCTAGCGGGAGGGACGAATGAGCAGTTCTTC. Its translation is CATSRALAGGTNEQFF. This chain links TRBV15 with TRBJ2-1; 12 nucleotides align to TRBD2. There are 16 residues in the CDR3. With 1 base clipped from V and 7 bases from J, the junction kept 5 bases outside the gene matches. Germline V gene data show CDR1 as LNHNV and CDR2 as YYDKDF (reference sequence).

This clone turned up a few times. The genes are TRBV2 and TRBJ1-6; 8 nucleotides match TRBD1. CDR1 is SNHLY, CDR2 FYNNEI, per germline. V lost 6 bases, J lost 18 bases, and 4 bases stayed unmatched. This CDR3 contains 10 residues. The CDR3 region is CASRGQGHHF. CDR3 sequence (DNA): TGTGCCAGCAGAGGACAGGGCCACCACTTT.